Sequencing of this T cell receptor beta chain was carried out in a study of blood T cell repertoires in COVID-19. This table comes from immunoSEQ multiplex PCR, and its TCRdb copy is limited to in-frame clones, with some not included. The data show 65,000 to 80,000 clones, 80% to 90% seen once. This CDR3 has 13 amino acids. V lost 3 bases to trimming and J lost 5 bases, with 10 bases between them. CDR1 and CDR2 from the germline V gene are MNHNS and SASEGT. The chain carries TRBV6-1 and TRBJ2-5, with D tentatively TRBD2 (6 bases). Specimen: peripheral blood. The TCR was taken from a man aged 25 to 40 with acute or convalescent COVID-19. The CDR3 coding sequence is TGTGCCAGCAGTGAGGGGGGTGACGAGACCCAGTACTTC. Amino acid sequence: CASSEGGDETQYF.